The present TCR beta chain was sequenced within a study of neurological immune-mediated disorders. One entry per CDR3 protein, called by TCRdb with MiXCR from the 5' RACE reads. Of approximately 59,000 distinct CDR3 sequences detected, around 5% appear once; the ten largest clones hold around 5.1%. CDR3 length: 13 amino acids. CDR1 is SGHRS and CDR2 is YFSETQ in the germline V gene. Trimming stripped 0 bases from V and 9 bases from J, with 7 bases between. This clonotype was detected many times. The chain joins TRBV5-1 to TRBJ1-6; D is unclear. Sequencing was performed on PBMCs. The receptor was derived from a human donor with multiple sclerosis. The donor label of this sample is uncertain. The CDR3 sequence: CASSLDLGSPLHF. The CDR3 nucleotides read TGCGCCAGCAGCTTGGACCTGGGTTCACCCCTCCACTTT.